Following are 3 T cell receptor beta chains from one sample sequenced in a study of blood T cell repertoires in COVID-19. The assay was immunoSEQ multiplex PCR, and TCRdb's table has in-frame clones only and misses some. The table records around 50,000 clones, about 84% of them present only once. The sequencing sample was made of peripheral blood. These receptors were taken from a woman older than 75 with acute or convalescent COVID-19.

The chain carries TRBV15 and TRBJ1-3; TRBD1 agrees at 7 bases. After removal of 0 bases from V and 1 base from J, the junction contained 3 bases not matched to a gene. The CDR3 consists of 16 residues. Germline CDR1 reads LNHNV; CDR2 reads YYDKDF (reference sequence). The CDR3 sequence: CATSRDPTGSGNTIYF. Written as DNA, the CDR3 is TGTGCCACCAGCAGAGATCCGACAGGGTCTGGAAACACCATATATTTT.

The chain carries TRBV12-5 and TRBJ2-6; D not resolved. CDR3 length: 16 amino acids. Germline loops: CDR1 LGHNT, CDR2 FRNRAP. V shed 0 bases and J shed 0 bases, with 6 bases lying between them. CDR3 residues: CASGLVLGSGANVLTF. CDR3 bases: TGTGCTAGTGGTTTGGTACTTGGCTCTGGGGCCAACGTCCTGACTTTC. The full variable domain, rest sourced from reference TRBV12-5 and TRBJ2-6, is DARVTQTPRHKVTEMGQEVTMRCQPILGHNTVFWYRQTMMQGLELLAYFRNRAPLDDSGMPKDRFSAEMPDATLATLKIQPSEPRDSAVYFCASGLVLGSGANVLTFGAGSRLTVL.

The chain uses TRBV5-6 and TRBJ1-2, with a tentative D call TRBD1 (6 bases). Germline CDR1 and CDR2: SGHDT and YYEEEE. The CDR3 is made up of 19 amino acids. V lost 4 bases, J lost 2 bases, and 27 bases lay in between. Written as DNA, the CDR3 is TGTGCCAGCAGCCCGGAGAACCCGGGACACAAGACGGGGAACTATGGCTACACCTTC. Its translation: CASSPENPGHKTGNYGYTF.